This T cell receptor beta chain was retrieved from a study of T-cell reconstitution after alpha-beta-depleted transplantation in children. The library targeted TCRbeta and was prepared with unique molecular identifiers. MiXCR, applied by TCRdb to the PCR reads, yields one record per CDR3 protein. The sample holds 250,000 to 300,000 distinct CDR3 sequences, 9.9% seen once. This clonotype was detected only a few times. The CDR3 covers 14 residues. Germline V lookup: CDR1 SQVTM, CDR2 ANQGSEA. V gave up 6 bases and J gave up 3 bases, with 14 bases separating them. This sample comprised PBMCs from the stem cell graft donor, obtained from the stem cell graft. The gene calls are TRBV29-1 and TRBJ2-2; D is perhaps TRBD1 (7 bases). The clonotype comes from a human donor who donated a stem cell graft to a child with SCID. CDR3 coding DNA: TGCAGCGTGCGACAGGGACTCGACACCGGGGAGCTGTTTTTT. Its translation: CSVRQGLDTGELFF.